The 12 T cell receptor beta chains in this list originate from one sample, sequenced in a study of patients and donors after allogeneic stem cell transplantation. A single record per CDR3 protein comes from TCRdb applying MiXCR to the RT-PCR reads. The data hold fewer than 500,000 distinct CDR3 sequences, with 16% observed a single time. The specimen sequenced was blood, either unsorted or a sorted T cell fraction (not recorded which). All receptors come from a human donor who was either an allogeneic HSCT recipient or a stem cell or donor lymphocyte infusion donor (not recorded which). It is not recorded whose cells these are; they may come from a transplant donor.

The J gene is TRBJ2-1, the V gene TRBV12-3 or TRBV12-4; weak D call: TRBD2 (5 bases). The CDR3 covers 16 residues. V dropped 1 base and J dropped 3 bases, with 13 bases sitting between them. DNA for the CDR3: TGTGCCAGCAGTTTAGTTGAGCGGCTTAACTACAATGAGCAGTTCTTC. It specifies CASSLVERLNYNEQFF.

The gene calls are TRBV7-9 and TRBJ1-6; D unresolved. The CDR3 extends over 12 amino acids. Trimming pared 4 bases from V and 9 bases from J, leaving 7 bases between. Germline values: CDR1 SEHNR, CDR2 FQNEAQ (reference sequence). For the CDR3, the DNA is TGTGCCAGCAGCTCCCTGGGTTCACCCCTCCACTTT. It is translated as CASSSLGSPLHF.

There are many counts of this clonotype. This CDR3 reads CASNLRANPTDTQYF. The CDR3 nucleotides are TGTGCCAGCAACCTTCGGGCCAACCCCACAGATACGCAGTATTTT. The chain is built from TRBV27 and TRBJ2-3, with D uncertain. CDR3 length: 15 residues. Germline V gene lookup returns CDR1 MNHEY and CDR2 SMNVEV (reference sequence). Trimming removed 7 bases at V and 2 bases at J, with 16 bases between.

V is TRBV5-1 and J is TRBJ1-4; D ambiguous. This CDR3 region has 14 residues. Germline loops: CDR1 SGHRS, CDR2 YFSETQ. Trimming took off 0 bases at V and 3 bases at J, with 6 bases between the two ends. The CDR3 DNA follows: TGCGCCAGCAGCTTGGAGGCAGCTAATGAAAAACTGTTTTTT. This gives the protein CASSLEAANEKLFF.

This clonotype was counted between two and nine times. V and J are TRBV12-3 or TRBV12-4 and TRBJ2-2; TRBD2 aligns across 10 bases. The CDR3 length is 17 residues. The trim removed 4 bases at V and 3 bases at J, leaving 8 bases unmatched. The CDR3 loop reads CASSSGAGGRHTGELFF. For the CDR3, the DNA is TGTGCCAGCAGTTCGGGAGCGGGGGGGCGGCACACCGGGGAGCTGTTTTTT.

J is TRBJ1-1 and V is TRBV7-6, with 7 bases lining up with TRBD1. The V gene end was trimmed by 5 bases and the J gene end by 1 base; junction bases not matched to a gene: 10. The CDR3 is made up of 16 amino acids. CDR1 and CDR2 (germline): SGHVS, FNYEAQ. The CDR3 nucleotides read TGTGCCAGCAGCCCGCTAACAGGGGACTGGAACACTGAAGCTTTCTTT. Its protein is CASSPLTGDWNTEAFF.

The CDR3 nucleotides read TGTGCCAGCAGCCATCTCGTAGCGGGGGGCTCCTACAATGAGCAGTTCTTC. Protein sequence: CASSHLVAGGSYNEQFF. The V call is TRBV3-1, the J call TRBJ2-1; 10 bases line up with TRBD2. With V trimmed by 3 bases and J by 0 bases, 5 bases remained unmatched. The germline V gene has CDR1 LGHDT and CDR2 YNNKEL (reference sequence). CDR3 length equals 17 residues.

A few counts support this clonotype. This rearrangement joins TRBV11-3 to TRBJ1-4; 7 nucleotides line up with TRBD1. There are 14 residues in the CDR3. CDR1 and CDR2 (germline): SGHNT, YENEEA. The V and J ends lost 5 bases and 3 bases, in that order; junction bases with no gene match: 3. The CDR3 sequence is CASSRQGSNEKLFF. CDR3 bases: TGTGCCAGCAGCCGACAGGGATCTAATGAAAAACTGTTTTTT.

This clonotype occurred a few times. The rearrangement links TRBV12-3 or TRBV12-4 to TRBJ1-1, with D tentatively TRBD1 (5 bases). Trimming took 6 bases from V and 4 from J, leaving 12 bases between them. The CDR3 extends over 13 amino acids. This CDR3 is CASRPPGSTEAFF. CDR3 nucleotides: TGTGCCAGCAGGCCCCCAGGGAGCACTGAAGCTTTCTTT.

The V and J genes are TRBV20-1 and TRBJ2-7; D perhaps matches TRBD2 (6 bases). Germline loops: CDR1 DFQATT, CDR2 SNEGSKA (reference sequence). This CDR3 is 16 amino acids long. The germline V and J ends were trimmed by 0 bases and 2 bases, with 17 bases remaining between them. Here the CDR3 DNA reads TGCAGTGCTAGAGATGTCGTGGGAGGCACGGCCTACGAGCAGTACTTC. As protein: CSARDVVGGTAYEQYF.

The rearrangement links TRBV6-5 to TRBJ2-3; D gene ambiguous. This CDR3 region has 16 residues. V was trimmed by 0 bases and J by 2 bases, leaving 12 bases between them. Germline V gene lookup returns CDR1 MNHEY and CDR2 SVGAGI. The CDR3 DNA is TGTGCCAGCAGTTACTCTTGGCTGGGTTCCACAGATACGCAGTATTTT. Amino acid sequence: CASSYSWLGSTDTQYF.

The chain combines TRBV12-3 or TRBV12-4 with TRBJ1-1; 10 bases map to TRBD1. The CDR3 totals 16 residues. The V gene end was trimmed by 4 bases and the J gene end by 7 bases; junction bases not matched to a gene: 12. This CDR3 is CASSSHRRGQGIEAFF. CDR3 in DNA: TGTGCCAGCAGTTCTCACCGCCGGGGACAGGGGATTGAAGCTTTCTTT.